The 13 T cell receptor beta chains below all came from one sample that was sequenced in a study of blood T cell repertoires in COVID-19. The table came from immunoSEQ multiplex PCR; TCRdb's copy has only in-frame clones and leaves some out. The sample contains a few hundred thousand clones, around 85% of which appear only once. Specimen: PBMCs or T cells enriched from blood (not recorded which). All receptors derive from a woman between 50 and 59 years old who had recovered from COVID-19.

V usage is TRBV28 and J usage is TRBJ2-7, with TRBD2 matching 9 bases. This CDR3 has 18 amino acids. V shed 4 bases and J 0 bases; nucleotides not matched to a gene: 13. CDR1 is MDHEN and CDR2 is SYDVKM in the germline V gene. CDR3: CASSSHEIAGENSYEQYF. Here the CDR3 DNA reads TGTGCCAGCAGTTCCCACGAAATAGCGGGGGAAAACTCCTACGAGCAGTACTTC.

This chain links TRBV2 with TRBJ1-4; D unclear. CDR3 length: 14 residues. The germline V gene has CDR1 SNHLY and CDR2 FYNNEI. Trimming pared 2 bases from V and 8 bases from J, leaving 12 bases between. The CDR3 sequence is CASSESAVFEKLFF. The CDR3, as DNA: TGTGCCAGCAGTGAAAGTGCGGTTTTCGAAAAACTGTTTTTT. Variable domain in full (rest from reference TRBV2 and TRBJ1-4): EPEVTQTPSHQVTQMGQEVILRCVPISNHLYFYWYRQILGQKVEFLVSFYNNEISEKSEIFDDQFSVERPDGSNFTLKIRSTKLEDSAMYFCASSESAVFEKLFFGSGTQLSVL.

The chain employs TRBV7-9 and TRBJ2-3; D remains unclear. The germline V gene encodes CDR1 SEHNR and CDR2 FQNEAQ (reference sequence). There are 12 residues in the CDR3. V was clipped by 4 bases and J by 5 bases, with 7 bases between them. The CDR3 spells CASSWSEDTQYF. CDR3 in DNA: TGTGCCAGCAGCTGGTCAGAAGATACGCAGTATTTT.

The J gene is TRBJ2-1, the V gene TRBV27, with 11 bases that match TRBD2. There are 15 residues in the CDR3. Trimming cost V 5 bases and J 4 bases; bases outside gene matches: 4. In germline, CDR1 is MNHEY, CDR2 SMNVEV (reference sequence). DNA of the CDR3: TGTGCCAGCAGTCTGACTAGCGGGATTTACAATGAGCAGTTCTTC. Encoded protein: CASSLTSGIYNEQFF.

The rearrangement links TRBV6-1 to TRBJ1-1; the D gene is possibly TRBD1 (6 bases). V was shortened by 1 base and J by 4 bases, with 16 bases between the two germline ends. The CDR3 contains 16 residues. The germline gives CDR1 MNHNS, CDR2 SASEGT. CDR3 sequence reads: CASSEGQDLPITEAFF. The CDR3 nucleotides are TGTGCCAGCAGTGAAGGACAGGACCTCCCAATCACTGAAGCTTTCTTT.

This chain's CDR3 is CASSPPLGLGNEKLFF. CDR3 DNA sequence: TGTGCCAGCTCACCACCGCTGGGGCTGGGTAATGAAAAACTGTTTTTT. The chain uses TRBV18 and TRBJ1-4; perhaps TRBD1 as D (5 bases). CDR1 is KGHSH, CDR2 LQKENI, per germline. This CDR3 spans 16 amino acids. V was clipped by 0 bases and J by 4 bases, with 12 bases between them. Filled out from reference TRBV18 and TRBJ1-4, the complete variable domain reads NAGVMQNPRHLVRRRGQEARLRCSPMKGHSHVYWYRQLPEEGLKFMVYLQKENIIDESGMPKERFSAEFPKEGPSILRIQQVVRGDSAAYFCASSPPLGLGNEKLFFGSGTQLSVL.

The chain uses TRBV19 and TRBJ2-5, with a weak D call TRBD1 (6 bases). Germline assignment: CDR1 LNHDA and CDR2 SQIVND (reference sequence). Trimming removed 8 bases from V and 0 bases from J, with 16 bases in between. This CDR3 comprises 15 residues. The CDR3: CASRDTGIHQETQYF. Here the CDR3 DNA reads TGTGCCAGTCGGGATACAGGGATACACCAAGAGACCCAGTACTTC.

About this clone: This same CDR3 is encoded by further DNA sequences in the sample. The chain uses TRBV5-1 and TRBJ1-2, with 7 bases aligning to TRBD1. CDR1 is SGHRS, CDR2 YFSETQ, per germline. The CDR3 is 13 residues long. With 4 bases clipped from V and 2 bases from J, the junction kept 2 bases outside the gene matches. The CDR3 nucleotides read TGCGCCAGCAGCCCGGGACAGAACTATGGCTACACCTTC. Translated: CASSPGQNYGYTF.

The genes are TRBV15 and TRBJ2-7, with 10 bases that match TRBD2. V gave up 0 bases and J gave up 6 bases; unmatched junction bases: 11. The germline V gene encodes CDR1 LNHNV and CDR2 YYDKDF (reference sequence). This CDR3 is 17 amino acids long. The CDR3 loop is CATSRDRGTSGNLEQYF. CDR3 DNA sequence: TGTGCCACCAGCAGAGATCGGGGAACTAGCGGGAACCTCGAGCAGTACTTC.

This sequence joins TRBV28 and TRBJ1-4; 8 bases are shared with TRBD1. J was trimmed by 5 bases and V by 6 bases; bases with no gene match: 8. Germline CDR1 MDHEN, CDR2 SYDVKM. The CDR3 loop spans 15 amino acids. In DNA form, the CDR3 reads TGTGCCAGCAGCCTCCGGGACAGGAGAAATGAAAAACTGTTTTTT. This encodes CASSLRDRRNEKLFF.

The rearrangement joins TRBV7-2 to TRBJ2-1; 8 bases line up with TRBD2. Germline-derived CDR1 and CDR2 are SGHTA and FQGNSA. The V segment lost 5 bases and the J segment 0 bases; nucleotides outside the gene matches: 3. The CDR3 has 15 amino acids. CDR3 nucleotide sequence: TGTGCCAGCAGCCCGGGACTAGTCTCCTACAATGAGCAGTTCTTC. It yields the protein CASSPGLVSYNEQFF.

The chain combines TRBV10-3 with TRBJ1-6; perhaps TRBD1 as D (6 bases). From germline, CDR1 is ENHRY and CDR2 SYGVKD. This CDR3 has 17 residues. V gave up 0 bases and J gave up 5 bases, with 14 bases separating them. CDR3 DNA: TGTGCCATCAGTGAGTCGGGGACACGAGGGCATAATTCACCCCTCCACTTT. It translates to CAISESGTRGHNSPLHF.

This clone was detected only once. V usage is TRBV3-1 (or the pseudogene TRBV3-2) and J usage is TRBJ1-6; D unclear. The CDR3 totals 16 residues. Looked up from germline, CDR1 is LGHDT and CDR2 is YNNKEL (reference sequence). The V and J ends lost 4 bases and 5 bases respectively, with 15 bases between them. CDR3 protein: CASSPSEDRDNSPLHF. CDR3 nucleotide sequence: TGTGCCAGCAGCCCCAGCGAGGATCGGGATAATTCACCCCTCCACTTT.